Listed here are 4 T cell receptor beta chains from one sample, sequenced in a study of cytomegalovirus exposure and HLA in healthy donors. The PCR used 60 Vbeta and 13 Jbeta primers. Produced via immunoSEQ multiplex PCR; TCRdb's table is partial and in-frame only. The sample shows roughly 150,000 clones, 80% of them seen only once. The sample comprised PBMCs. These receptors were taken from a man between 25 and 39 years old in good health and CMV-seronegative.

This chain connects TRBV28 to TRBJ2-7; 7 nucleotides line up with TRBD2. The V and J ends lost 2 bases and 0 bases, in that order; junction bases with no gene match: 4. Germline loops: CDR1 MDHEN, CDR2 SYDVKM. CDR3 length: 15 amino acids. This CDR3 is CASSLAAGASYEQYF. The CDR3 DNA reads TGTGCCAGCAGTTTAGCGGCGGGAGCCTCCTACGAGCAGTACTTC. Using reference TRBV28 and TRBJ2-7 for the parts outside the CDR3, the full variable domain is DVKVTQSSRYLVKRTGEKVFLECVQDMDHENMFWYRQDPGLGLRLIYFSYDVKMKEKGDIPEGYSVSREKKERFSLILESASTNQTSMYLCASSLAAGASYEQYFGPGTRLTVT.

The rearrangement links TRBV29-1 to TRBJ2-2; TRBD1 is a possible D gene (6 bases). V was cut by 7 bases and J by 2 bases, with 14 bases left in between. The CDR3 has 14 residues. Germline CDR1 reads SQVTM; CDR2 reads ANQGSEA. CDR3 loop: CSAITGFNTGELFF. CDR3 bases: TGCAGCGCCATAACAGGGTTCAACACCGGGGAGCTGTTTTTT.

This sequence joins TRBV9 and TRBJ2-7, with a possible D match to TRBD1 (6 bases). V lost 3 bases, J lost 6 bases, and 25 bases lay in between. This CDR3 has 17 amino acids. Germline lookup yields CDR1 SGDLS and CDR2 YYNGEE. In nucleotides, the CDR3 is TGTGCCAGCAGCGCAGGCACATCAGGGGCCCCCACGGTCGAGCAGTACTTC. As protein: CASSAGTSGAPTVEQYF. Full variable domain (outside the CDR3, taken from reference TRBV9 and TRBJ2-7): DSGVTQTPKHLITATGQRVTLRCSPRSGDLSVYWYQQSLDQGLQFLIQYYNGEERAKGNILERFSAQQFPDLHSELNLSSLELGDSALYFCASSAGTSGAPTVEQYFGPGTRLTVT.

The V gene is TRBV10-3, the J gene TRBJ2-2; a possible D gene is TRBD1 (6 bases). The CDR3 runs to 15 residues. The V and J ends lost 3 bases and 4 bases respectively, with 12 bases between them. Germline V gene sequence: CDR1 ENHRY, CDR2 SYGVKD. DNA of the CDR3: TGTGCCATCAGTGATTGGGGGCCTAGCACCGGGGAGCTGTTTTTT. This gives the protein CAISDWGPSTGELFF.